This TCR beta chain was found in a study of shared clonotypes between healthy human individuals. Looking at the study overall: The study used three CD4 naive, three CD4 memory, two CD8 naive and one CD8 memory plate per donor.

Assay: immunoSEQ multiplex PCR; the TCRdb copy retains only in-frame clones and omits some. Found here are approximately 1.4 million clones, 98% of them singletons; the top ten hold around 0.45%. This clonotype was obtained from a man in his thirties or forties in good health. The specimen sequenced was naive CD4+ T cells sorted from blood. Subset meaning: CD45RA+ positively selected.

CDR3 bases: TGCGCCAGCAGCCAAGAGTACGGCGGATATAGCAATCAGCCCCAGCATTTT. Its translation: CASSQEYGGYSNQPQHF. The chain recombines TRBV4-1 with TRBJ1-5; D is unresolved. This CDR3 is 17 amino acids long. Trimming took off 0 bases at V and 0 bases at J, with 12 bases between the two ends. CDR1 MGHRA and CDR2 YSYEKL come from the germline V gene.